The present entry profiles one T cell receptor beta chain with its context. Antigen: not known. The record originates from a study of shared clonotypes between healthy human individuals. Turning to the study itself: Donors had three CD4 naive, three CD4 memory, two CD8 naive and one CD8 memory plate apiece. Overall study findings and caveats: Clonotype sharing levels among donors were expected to vary with sequencing depth. It was observed that 5% to 6.5% of naive CD4 clonotypes were shared across a handful of donors.

The germline V gene has CDR1 SGDLS and CDR2 YYNGEE. The V and J ends lost 2 bases and 2 bases, in that order; junction bases with no gene match: 6. CDR3 length: 16 residues. The data were produced by immunoSEQ multiplex PCR, yet TCRdb's version contains in-frame clones alone and is incomplete. The sample has just over 2,000,000 clones, 85% to 95% seen once; the top ten hold more than 0.1%. Specimen: naive CD4+ T cells sorted from blood. Subset: CD45RA+ positively selected. The J gene is TRBJ2-5, the V gene TRBV9; 10 positions agree with TRBD2. This TCR derives from a man aged 18 to 29 in good health. The CDR3 loop is CASSVQTSGPQETQYF. Written as DNA, the CDR3 is TGTGCCAGCAGCGTCCAGACTAGCGGGCCACAAGAGACCCAGTACTTC.